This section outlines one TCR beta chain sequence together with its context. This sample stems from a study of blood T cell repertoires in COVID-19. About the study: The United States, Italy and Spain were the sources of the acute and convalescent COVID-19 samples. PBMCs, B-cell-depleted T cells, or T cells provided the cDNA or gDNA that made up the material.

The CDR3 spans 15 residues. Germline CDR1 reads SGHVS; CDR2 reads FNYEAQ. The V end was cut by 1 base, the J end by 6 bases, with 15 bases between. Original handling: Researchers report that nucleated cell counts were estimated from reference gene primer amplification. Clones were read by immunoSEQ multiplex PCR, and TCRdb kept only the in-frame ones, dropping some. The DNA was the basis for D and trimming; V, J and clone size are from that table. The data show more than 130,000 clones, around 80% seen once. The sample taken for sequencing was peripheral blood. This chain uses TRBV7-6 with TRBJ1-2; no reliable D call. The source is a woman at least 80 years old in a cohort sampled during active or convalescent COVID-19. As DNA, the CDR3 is TGTGCCAGCAGCTTAGGTATAGGGAGTAAGGATGGCTACACCTTC. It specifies CASSLGIGSKDGYTF.